Given below is one T cell receptor (beta chain) in context. This clone was found once. It lacks a known antigen. Base qualities are missing; no much larger clone stands one base away. The entry originates in a study of blood T cell repertoires in COVID-19 (dated by TCRdb to the early 2020s). Background for the entire study: The collaborator samples originated in the United States, Italy and Spain and spanned the acute and convalescent phases of COVID-19. The samples were drawn from the first 160 participants of the ongoing ImmuneRACE study and from under 1,500 subjects provided by 6 global collaborators. The repertoires were released in a freely available public database meant as a resource for research on the immune response to SARS-CoV-2. Sample metadata almost always included a de-identified subject ID, COVID-19 status, age in years and sex. HLA class I and class II types, where available, came from metadata supplied by the sample provider rather than from assay-based typing. The prospective study material was composed of cDNA or gDNA derived from T cells, B-cell-depleted T cells, or PBMCs. Subjects who had been exposed to COVID-19, were actively infected with it, or had recovered from it provided the deeply sampled blood TCRbeta repertoires that made up the dataset.

The immunoSEQ Assay, a bias-controlled multiplex PCR, was used to amplify TCRbeta CDR3 regions from genomic DNA. The paper's processing steps were these. The number of nucleated cells in each sample was estimated from the amplification of reference gene primers within the assay. To quantify the absolute abundance of each unique TCRbeta CDR3 rearrangement, sequence reads were collapsed and filtered. Productive Simpson clonality was computed per sample as the square root of Simpson's diversity index over productive rearrangements. TCRdb holds this immuneACCESS table with in-frame rearrangements only. Some clones are missing; in checked studies, unresolved V genes explain under half, and the rest has no known cause. The V and J calls and the clone size are those of that table, but D and trimming were determined from the DNA. Within this sample are more than 50,000 clones, with 88% of them counted one time only. More than 3% of the sample is in the top ten clones.

The research as a whole found: Clinical and demographic metadata were provided uncurated, with the amount varying by source and participant.

V was cut back by 1 base and J by 7 bases, leaving a gap of 13 bases between them. The CDR3 runs 14 residues from the cysteine to the phenylalanine. The entry retains the CDR3 DNA only, 42 bases that are in frame from base 1. The germline V gene specifies LGHNA as CDR1 and YSLEER as CDR2. The collaborating institutions used their own protocols to collect whole blood in K2EDTA tubes. For TCRbeta analysis, collaborators shipped samples in one of three forms: frozen whole blood, isolated PBMCs, or DNA extracted from either of those sample types. The receptor's source is a human donor in a cohort sampled during active COVID-19. The chain is made from TRBV4-3 and TRBJ1-2; TRBD1 is a possible D gene, resting on 5 matching bases. Sequencing was done on a sample of peripheral blood. The encoded CDR3 is CASSQGSGIRGYTF. The nucleotide sequence reads as follows: TGCGCCAGCAGCCAAGGGTCAGGGATTCGTGGCTACACCTTC.